The 18 T cell receptor beta chains below all came from one sample that was sequenced in a study of CD8 T cells in ankylosing spondylitis. These receptors' antigens are unknown. TCRdb independently ran MiXCR on the 5' RACE reads; one entry per CDR3 protein. The table includes about 450,000 distinct CDR3 sequences, roughly 26% detected once. Study findings and constraints: Typical of ankylosing spondylitis blood, it appeared, was a TCR beta motif of eight highly homologous variants.

The specimen sequenced was blood, either unsorted or a sorted T cell fraction (not recorded which). Source of these receptors: a male donor with ankylosing spondylitis.

The V call is TRBV2, the J call TRBJ1-3, with D uncertain. CDR3 length: 13 residues. Germline-derived CDR1 and CDR2 are SNHLY and FYNNEI. Trimming removed 2 bases at V and 4 bases at J, with 6 bases between. The CDR3 is CASSELGGNTIYF. CDR3 nucleotides: TGTGCCAGCAGTGAATTAGGGGGAAACACCATATATTTT.

The CDR3 nucleotides are TGTGCCAGCTCCCCGGGGTTCTCTAACTATGGCTACACCTTC. Residues: CASSPGFSNYGYTF. The chain employs TRBV2 and TRBJ1-2, with D unresolved. The CDR3 is 14 amino acids. The germline V gene encodes CDR1 SNHLY and CDR2 FYNNEI. Trimming took off 8 bases at V and 0 bases at J, with 13 bases between the two ends.

The V call is TRBV29-1, the J call TRBJ1-2, with TRBD1 identical over 7 bases. J gave up 4 bases and V 3 bases, and 8 bases lay outside the gene matches. This CDR3 region has 14 residues. Germline loops: CDR1 SQVTM, CDR2 ANQGSEA. CDR3: CSVDPEGGGYGYTF. DNA for the CDR3: TGCAGCGTTGACCCTGAAGGGGGCGGCTATGGCTACACCTTC.

This clonotype has more than one count but fewer than ten. The V gene is TRBV5-6, the J gene TRBJ2-1; 7 nucleotides align to TRBD1. Per the germline V gene, CDR1 is SGHDT and CDR2 is YYEEEE. This CDR3 is 16 amino acids long. The ends lost 4 bases at V and 3 bases at J; junction bases unmatched: 10. CDR3 DNA sequence: TGTGCCAGCAGCCCTAACACAGGGGCGAACTACAATGAGCAGTTCTTC. Its translation is CASSPNTGANYNEQFF.

The chain has TRBV10-2 and TRBJ2-3, with D perhaps TRBD2 (6 bases). V was trimmed by 3 bases and J by 6 bases, leaving 16 bases between them. Germline V gene lookup returns CDR1 WSHSY and CDR2 SAAADI. This CDR3 region has 15 residues. The DNA for the CDR3 is TGCGCCAGCAGTGAAGTCGGGGGACGGAGGGATACGCAGTATTTT. It encodes CASSEVGGRRDTQYF.

This clonotype has just a few counts. The chain employs TRBV7-2 and TRBJ2-3; TRBD1 might be the D (10 bases). This CDR3 comprises 17 residues. The germline gives CDR1 SGHTA, CDR2 FQGNSA. The V end was cut by 6 bases, the J end by 8 bases, with 27 bases between. The CDR3 reads CASRTGGGRASFRTQYF. CDR3 sequence (DNA): TGTGCCAGCAGGACAGGGGGCGGGAGGGCCTCCTTCCGTACGCAGTATTTT.

CDR3 sequence: CATSNPGGEGYTF. CDR3 nucleotide sequence: TGTGCCACCAGTAACCCGGGAGGAGAAGGCTACACCTTC. This chain connects TRBV24-1 to TRBJ1-2; D ambiguous. V lost 6 bases and J lost 8, with 15 bases in between. Germline CDR1 is KGHDR and CDR2 is SFDVKD. The CDR3 is made up of 13 amino acids.

The CDR3 here is CASSPGGGINSPLHF. CDR3 bases: TGTGCCAGCAGCCCCGGAGGGGGCATTAATTCACCCCTCCACTTT. The chain employs TRBV9 and TRBJ1-6; 7 positions agree with TRBD1. Losses at the gene ends were 4 bases for V and 6 bases for J; bases not matched to a gene: 7. CDR1 is SGDLS, CDR2 YYNGEE, per germline. There are 15 residues in the CDR3.

The CDR3 region has the DNA TGTGCCAGCAGCTGGTTTAACAATGAGCAGTTCTTC. Translated: CASSWFNNEQFF. The V call is TRBV7-2, the J call TRBJ2-1; D remains ambiguous. The CDR3 has 12 amino acids. Germline V gene sequence: CDR1 SGHTA, CDR2 FQGNSA. V shed 4 bases and J shed 5 bases, with 6 bases lying between them.

The chain combines TRBV5-1 with TRBJ2-1; 8 bases are shared with TRBD1. Trimming cost V 3 bases and J 2 bases; bases outside gene matches: 7. Per germline, CDR1 SGHRS and CDR2 YFSETQ. The CDR3 spans 16 residues. CDR3 in DNA: TGCGCCAGCAGCTGGGACAGGTCTGTCGCCTACAATGAGCAGTTCTTC. This encodes CASSWDRSVAYNEQFF.

The chain employs TRBV7-6 and TRBJ2-5; D is possibly TRBD2 (6 bases). Trimming cost V 5 bases and J 3 bases, with 16 bases left between them. Germline assignment: CDR1 SGHVS and CDR2 FNYEAQ. The CDR3 is 15 amino acids. CDR3 region: CASSLSLAVKETQYF. CDR3 sequence (DNA): TGTGCCAGCAGCCTATCTTTAGCGGTGAAAGAGACCCAGTACTTC.

This clonotype has only a few counts. This sequence joins TRBV7-2 and TRBJ1-5, with D uncertain. With 1 base removed from V and 11 bases from J, the gap between germline ends came to 15 bases. The CDR3 extends over 14 amino acids. Germline V gives CDR1 SGHTA, CDR2 FQGNSA. In DNA, the CDR3 is TGTGCCAGCAGCTTAGATTGGGAGGGCCGGGCCCAGCATTTT. Translation: CASSLDWEGRAQHF.

The gene calls are TRBV4-2 and TRBJ2-1; 7 bases match TRBD1. This CDR3 contains 17 residues. V was clipped by 4 bases and J by 2 bases; unmatched bases: 11. Germline-derived CDR1 and CDR2 are LGHNA and YNFKEQ. CDR3 protein: CASSPLIRDSTYNEQFF. The CDR3 DNA sequence: TGTGCCAGCAGCCCTCTAATCCGGGACAGTACCTACAATGAGCAGTTCTTC.

This clonotype appeared a few times. This chain links TRBV4-2 with TRBJ2-3, with D possibly matching TRBD1 (6 bases). Germline loops: CDR1 LGHNA, CDR2 YNFKEQ. There are 13 residues in the CDR3. V lost 1 base to trimming and J lost 6 bases, with 8 bases between them. The CDR3 sequence: CASSQGQVDTQYF. The CDR3 region has the DNA TGTGCCAGCAGCCAAGGACAGGTGGATACGCAGTATTTT.

This clonotype has a handful of counts. This chain joins TRBV15 and TRBJ1-2; D unresolved. The CDR3 length is 13 residues. Trimming cost V 2 bases and J 7 bases, with 11 bases left between them. The germline CDR1 and CDR2 sequences are LNHNV and YYDKDF (reference sequence). As DNA, the CDR3 is TGTGCCACCAGCAGACCCCCAGGAAGTGGCTACACCTTC. Residues: CATSRPPGSGYTF.

This clonotype was seen a handful of times. V and J are TRBV9 and TRBJ2-3; 7 bases agree with TRBD2. Germline CDR1 reads SGDLS; CDR2 reads YYNGEE. The ends lost 0 bases at V and 1 base at J; junction bases unmatched: 2. The CDR3 length is 15 residues. The CDR3 spells CASSVVTSGTDTQYF. The CDR3 DNA is TGTGCCAGCAGCGTAGTAACTAGCGGCACAGATACGCAGTATTTT. The entire variable domain, with the rest obtained from reference TRBV9 and TRBJ2-3, is as follows: DSGVTQTPKHLITATGQRVTLRCSPRSGDLSVYWYQQSLDQGLQFLIQYYNGEERAKGNILERFSAQQFPDLHSELNLSSLELGDSALYFCASSVVTSGTDTQYFGPGTRLTVL.

This CDR3 reads CASSFSTYGYTF. The CDR3 nucleotides read TGTGCCAGCAGTTTTAGCACCTATGGCTACACCTTC. The chain is built from TRBV12-3 or TRBV12-4 and TRBJ1-2; D uncertain. Trimming stripped 3 bases from V and 4 bases from J, with 6 bases between. The CDR3 is made up of 12 amino acids.

This clonotype was detected a few times. The rearrangement links TRBV20-1 to TRBJ2-6, with unresolved D. This CDR3 is 16 amino acids long. Germline CDR1 and CDR2: DFQATT and SNEGSKA (reference sequence). Trimming removed 6 bases from V and 0 bases from J, with 15 bases in between. The CDR3 coding sequence is TGCAGTGCCCCGAAGGGCCATTTCTCTGGGGCCAACGTCCTGACTTTC. Protein: CSAPKGHFSGANVLTF.